The 20 T cell receptor beta chains below all came from one sample that was sequenced in a study of technical replicates of blood from a few donors. Generated by immunoSEQ multiplex PCR, the TCRdb table keeps only in-frame clones and is missing some. The sample consists of about 16,000 clones, approximately 90% of them appearing once. The material sequenced was PBMCs. The receptors shown here come from a human donor in good health.

V gene TRBV11-3 combines with J gene TRBJ2-2; D is undetermined. The CDR3 has 14 amino acids. Germline CDR1 SGHNT, CDR2 YENEEA. The V gene lost 5 bases and the J gene lost 5 bases, with 12 bases spanning the gap. CDR3 loop: CASSALSITGELFF. The CDR3 DNA sequence: TGTGCCAGCAGCGCCCTTAGTATTACCGGGGAGCTGTTTTTT.

The chain is built from TRBV5-6 and TRBJ2-7; maybe TRBD1 (6 bases). Germline V gene sequence: CDR1 SGHDT, CDR2 YYEEEE. The CDR3 covers 14 residues. V lost 2 bases to trimming and J lost 2 bases, with 11 bases between them. CDR3 bases: TGTGCCAGCAGCTTAGGGGGTGATACCTACGAGCAGTACTTC. Protein sequence: CASSLGGDTYEQYF. The whole variable domain, filled in from reference TRBV5-6 and TRBJ2-7, reads DAGVTQSPTHLIKTRGQQVTLRCSPKSGHDTVSWYQQALGQGPQFIFQYYEEEERQRGNFPDRFSGHQFPNYSSELNVNALLLGDSALYLCASSLGGDTYEQYFGPGTRLTVT.

The chain carries TRBV2 and TRBJ2-7, with TRBD2 identical over 10 bases. The CDR3 extends over 14 amino acids. V shed 4 bases, J shed 9 bases, and the junction held 9 bases outside the gene matches. Germline CDR1 SNHLY, CDR2 FYNNEI. The CDR3 protein is CASSGLAGLEWQYF. For the CDR3, the DNA is TGTGCCAGCAGTGGACTAGCGGGCCTTGAATGGCAGTACTTC. Complete variable domain (other parts from reference TRBV2 and TRBJ2-7): EPEVTQTPSHQVTQMGQEVILRCVPISNHLYFYWYRQILGQKVEFLVSFYNNEISEKSEIFDDQFSVERPDGSNFTLKIRSTKLEDSAMYFCASSGLAGLEWQYFGPGTRLTVT.

This chain links TRBV5-1 with TRBJ2-7; 9 bases are a match to TRBD2. The ends lost 0 bases at V and 3 bases at J; junction bases unmatched: 7. The CDR3 is 16 amino acids. CDR1 and CDR2 from the germline V gene are SGHRS and YFSETQ. CDR3: CASSLVSTSGYYEQYF. The CDR3 DNA is TGCGCCAGCAGCTTGGTTTCGACTAGCGGATACTACGAGCAGTACTTC. The whole variable domain, remainder taken from reference TRBV5-1 and TRBJ2-7, is KAGVTQTPRYLIKTRGQQVTLSCSPISGHRSVSWYQQTPGQGLQFLFEYFSETQRNKGNFPGRFSGRQFSNSRSEMNVSTLELGDSALYLCASSLVSTSGYYEQYFGPGTRLTVT.

V gene TRBV6-1 combines with J gene TRBJ1-5, with D tentatively TRBD1 (5 bases). There are 16 residues in the CDR3. Between the trimmed V and J ends, which lost 2 bases and 5 bases, there was a span of 16 bases. Germline CDR1 reads MNHNS; CDR2 reads SASEGT. Here the CDR3 reads CASSELPRGSHQPQHF. The CDR3 DNA reads TGTGCCAGCAGTGAACTCCCCCGGGGGTCTCATCAGCCCCAGCATTTT.

The chain is built from TRBV6-1 and TRBJ1-1; D perhaps matches TRBD1 (5 bases). This CDR3 is 15 amino acids long. Germline assignment: CDR1 MNHNS and CDR2 SASEGT. The ends were cut back, 7 bases at V and 3 bases at J, with 18 bases in the middle. Here the CDR3 DNA reads TGTGCCAGCATGGCGGGGGGTGGGTCCTACACTGAAGCTTTCTTT. Protein product: CASMAGGGSYTEAFF.

This rearrangement joins TRBV9 to TRBJ2-1, with 10 bases lining up with TRBD2. J was trimmed by 6 bases and V by 1 base; bases with no gene match: 10. CDR3 length equals 17 residues. Germline V CDR1 and CDR2: SGDLS, YYNGEE. CDR3 loop: CASSVRESGRDRNEQFF. The CDR3 DNA follows: TGTGCCAGCAGCGTAAGGGAGAGCGGGAGGGATCGCAATGAGCAGTTCTTC.

This chain links TRBV27 with TRBJ2-7; 9 positions match TRBD2. In germline, CDR1 is MNHEY, CDR2 SMNVEV (reference sequence). V shed 4 bases and J 3 bases; nucleotides not matched to a gene: 4. The CDR3 has 14 amino acids. This CDR3 is CASSSASGVYEQYF. DNA of the CDR3: TGTGCCAGCAGTTCCGCTAGCGGGGTCTACGAGCAGTACTTC.

The chain recombines TRBV2 with TRBJ2-2; 8 positions agree with TRBD1. Trimming at V came to 9 bases and at J to 6 bases, leaving 6 bases not matched to a gene. Germline CDR1 SNHLY, CDR2 FYNNEI. The CDR3 spans 13 residues. The CDR3 sequence is CASAGQGSGELFF. The CDR3 DNA reads as TGTGCCAGTGCCGGACAGGGCTCCGGGGAGCTGTTTTTT.

CDR3 sequence (DNA): TGTGCCAGCAAATCAGGGGATGGGGCCAACGTCCTGACTTTC. As protein: CASKSGDGANVLTF. The chain joins TRBV2 to TRBJ2-6, with D maybe TRBD1 (6 bases). This CDR3 has 14 residues. Trimming took off 7 bases at V and 3 bases at J, with 10 bases between the two ends. The germline V gene has CDR1 SNHLY and CDR2 FYNNEI. Using reference TRBV2 and TRBJ2-6 for the parts outside the CDR3, the full variable domain is EPEVTQTPSHQVTQMGQEVILRCVPISNHLYFYWYRQILGQKVEFLVSFYNNEISEKSEIFDDQFSVERPDGSNFTLKIRSTKLEDSAMYFCASKSGDGANVLTFGAGSRLTVL.

The V gene is TRBV18, the J gene TRBJ1-3; no firm D call. The CDR3 is made up of 15 amino acids. Trimming cost V 8 bases and J 0 bases, with 14 bases left between them. Germline V gene sequence: CDR1 KGHSH, CDR2 LQKENI. The CDR3 spells CASTPFTDSGNTIYF. CDR3 coding DNA: TGTGCCAGCACGCCCTTCACAGACTCTGGAAACACCATATATTTT.

This chain joins TRBV6-1 and TRBJ1-4; 9 bases match TRBD1. V dropped 1 base and J dropped 5; count of bases not matched to a gene: 5. This CDR3 is 16 amino acids long. Germline V gives CDR1 MNHNS, CDR2 SASEGT. CDR3 sequence: CASSEGGGQGNEKLFF. The CDR3 coding sequence is TGTGCCAGCAGTGAAGGAGGGGGACAGGGCAATGAAAAACTGTTTTTT.

CDR3: CASSSGTGGQETQYF. The CDR3 DNA sequence: TGTGCCAGCAGCTCGGGGACAGGGGGTCAAGAGACCCAGTACTTC. The chain carries TRBV5-8 and TRBJ2-5, with 11 bases matching TRBD1. Germline V gene data show CDR1 as SGHTS and CDR2 as YDEGEE. The CDR3 is 15 residues long. Unmatched junction bases numbered 3, after V lost 3 bases and J lost 2 bases.

This clone was seen just once. This chain links TRBV27 with TRBJ1-2; 7 nucleotides match TRBD1. The J segment lost 8 bases and the V segment lost 5 bases, leaving 11 bases of the junction unmatched. This CDR3 contains 14 residues. Germline V gene sequence: CDR1 MNHEY, CDR2 SMNVEV (reference sequence). This CDR3 is CASSATGMLRGYTF. Written as DNA, the CDR3 is TGTGCCAGCAGTGCGACAGGGATGTTGAGGGGCTACACCTTC.

This sequence joins TRBV10-3 and TRBJ1-2, with D possibly TRBD1 on 6 matching bases. Germline CDR1 reads ENHRY; CDR2 reads SYGVKD. This CDR3 has 13 residues. Trimming took 6 bases from V and 4 from J, leaving 12 bases between them. The CDR3 DNA reads TGTGCCATCAGCTCCGAGGGGGTCTATGGCTACACCTTC. Protein sequence: CAISSEGVYGYTF.

The V gene is TRBV27, the J gene TRBJ1-5, with TRBD1 matching 7 bases. The CDR3 covers 15 residues. The germline CDR1 and CDR2 sequences are MNHEY and SMNVEV (reference sequence). With 3 bases clipped from V and 0 bases from J, the junction kept 2 bases outside the gene matches. For the CDR3, the DNA is TGTGCCAGCAGTTTTGAGGGGGCTAGCAATCAGCCCCAGCATTTT. As protein: CASSFEGASNQPQHF.

The CDR3 loop reads CASLTQAGASDYNEQFF. The CDR3 DNA reads as TGTGCCAGCCTTACCCAAGCGGGAGCTAGCGATTACAATGAGCAGTTCTTC. The genes are TRBV28 and TRBJ2-1, with 8 bases aligning to TRBD2. Germline V gene sequence: CDR1 MDHEN, CDR2 SYDVKM. The CDR3 consists of 17 residues. Unmatched junction bases numbered 16, after V lost 8 bases and J lost 4 bases.

This sequence joins TRBV6-1 and TRBJ2-5; D may be TRBD1 (5 bases). The CDR3 has 13 amino acids. Germline V gene data show CDR1 as MNHNS and CDR2 as SASEGT. V was trimmed by 6 bases and J by 2 bases, leaving 10 bases between them. CDR3 amino acids: CASRMDNQETQYF. DNA for the CDR3: TGTGCCAGCAGAATGGACAATCAAGAGACCCAGTACTTC.

The chain recombines TRBV14 with TRBJ2-7; TRBD2 might be the D (6 bases). CDR1 SGHDN and CDR2 FVKESK come from the germline V gene. The V gene lost 0 bases and the J gene lost 3 bases, with 12 bases spanning the gap. The CDR3 runs 15 residues. CDR3 region: CASSQDFGGFYEQYF. DNA of the CDR3: TGTGCCAGCAGCCAAGATTTCGGGGGATTCTACGAGCAGTACTTC.

The chain recombines TRBV7-8 with TRBJ2-7, with D perhaps matching TRBD2 (6 bases). Trimming cost V 5 bases and J 4 bases, with 18 bases left between them. The CDR3 has 15 residues. CDR1 is SGHVS and CDR2 is FQNEAQ in the germline V gene. The CDR3 coding sequence is TGTGCCAGCAGCATCACGACCGGGAGATTGTACGAGCAGTACTTC. This encodes CASSITTGRLYEQYF.